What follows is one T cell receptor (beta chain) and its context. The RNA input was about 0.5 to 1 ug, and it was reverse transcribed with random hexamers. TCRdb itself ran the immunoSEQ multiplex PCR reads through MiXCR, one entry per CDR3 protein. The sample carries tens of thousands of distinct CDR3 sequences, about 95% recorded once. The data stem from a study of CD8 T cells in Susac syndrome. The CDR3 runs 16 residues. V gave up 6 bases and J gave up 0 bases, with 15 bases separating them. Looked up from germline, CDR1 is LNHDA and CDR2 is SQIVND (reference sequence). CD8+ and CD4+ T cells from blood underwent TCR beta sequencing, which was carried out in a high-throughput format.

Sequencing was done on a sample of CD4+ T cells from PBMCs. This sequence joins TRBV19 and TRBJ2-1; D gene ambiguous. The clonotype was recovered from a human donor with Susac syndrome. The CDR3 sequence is CASSSVHLGSYNEQFF. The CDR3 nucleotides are TGTGCCAGTAGCTCTGTCCATCTGGGCTCCTACAATGAGCAGTTCTTC.